The source of this T cell receptor (beta chain) is a study of blood T cell repertoires in COVID-19 (dated by TCRdb to about 2020). With respect to the entire study: Samples from collaborators originated in the United States, Italy and Spain and spanned both the acute and convalescent phases of COVID-19. The sample metadata nearly always contained a de-identified subject ID, COVID-19 status, age in years and sex. Samples came from the ongoing ImmuneRACE study (first 160 participants) plus 1,254 subjects from 6 global collaborators. Where available, HLA class I and class II types were taken from metadata supplied by the sample provider and were not determined by assay-based typing. The repertoires were made available in a free public database intended to serve as a resource for research on the immune response to SARS-CoV-2. The dataset comprised deeply sampled blood TCRbeta repertoires from subjects exposed to, actively infected with, or recovered from COVID-19. The prospective study material was composed of cDNA or gDNA derived from T cells, B-cell-depleted T cells, or PBMCs. Beyond this particular receptor, the publication reports: Clinical and demographic metadata were provided uncurated, with the amount varying by source and participant.

The immunoSEQ Assay, a bias-controlled multiplex PCR, was used to amplify TCRbeta CDR3 regions from genomic DNA. Processing in the source paper ran as follows. The number of nucleated cells in each sample was estimated by amplification of reference gene primers within the assay. Sequence reads were collapsed and filtered to measure the absolute abundance of every unique TCRbeta CDR3 rearrangement. Productive Simpson clonality was computed per sample as the square root of Simpson's diversity index over productive rearrangements. Entries here come from immuneACCESS through TCRdb and include only in-frame sequences with V and J called. Some clones fail to appear in such tables; in the studies checked, an unresolved V gene covers under half of the shortfall, and the cause of the remainder is unknown. V, J and clone size reflect that table, while D and trimming were determined from the DNA. The sample table shows some 240,000 clones, and around 87% are seen once. The ten largest clones represent approximately 7.5% of the sample.

Turning to this clone: The specificity of this receptor is unknown. Base-call qualities are not available, and no considerably larger clone is one nucleotide away. Additional DNA sequences in this sample encode the identical CDR3.

CDR1 and CDR2, per the germline V gene (reference sequence), are SEHNR and FQNEAQ. V lost 4 bases and J lost 2 bases, and the count of bases not matched to a germline gene is 3. The CDR3 runs 14 amino acids, cysteine and phenylalanine included. Only the CDR3 DNA is retained, 42 bases long and in frame from the first base. Another Seattle source contributed samples from volunteer blood donors who had recovered from COVID-19. Collaborating institutions collected whole blood in K2EDTA tubes following their own protocols. For TCRbeta analysis, collaborators shipped samples as frozen whole blood, isolated PBMCs, or DNA extracted from either of those sample types.

This TCR was sampled from a man aged 60 to 75 who had recovered from COVID-19. The rearranged chain carries TRBV7-9 and TRBJ2-3; TRBD2 matches 7 bases in the middle. Specimen: peripheral blood. At the DNA level, the sequence is TGTGCCAGCAGCTCTAGCGGAAACACAGATACGCAGTATTTT. The resulting protein is CASSSSGNTDTQYF.